The T cell receptor beta chain described here comes from a study of blood T cell repertoires in COVID-19. Study-wide context: The United States, Italy and Spain supplied acute and convalescent COVID-19 samples. Sources were T cells, B-cell-depleted T cells, or PBMCs; the material itself was cDNA or gDNA.

Germline lookup yields CDR1 SGHNT and CDR2 YYREEE (reference sequence). Trimming removed 0 bases from V and 5 bases from J; junction bases left unmatched: 12. This CDR3 spans 17 amino acids. Authors' data handling: The assay estimated nucleated cells by amplifying reference gene primers. TCRdb's copy holds only in-frame clones and misses some; the assay was immunoSEQ multiplex PCR. The V and J calls and clone size are taken from that table; D and trimming were inferred from the DNA. The sample carries over 250,000 clones, roughly 85% recorded once. The clonotype was recovered from a man aged 50 to 59 with active or convalescent COVID-19. The J gene is TRBJ2-5, the V gene TRBV5-4; 8 nucleotides line up with TRBD2. Sequencing used peripheral blood. CDR3 coding DNA: TGTGCCAGCAGCTTGGCCAGCGGGAGTGGGGTCGGGGAGACCCAGTACTTC. Protein: CASSLASGSGVGETQYF.